This T cell receptor beta chain was identified in a study of human T cells and chemical hapten exposure. TCRdb redid the calling of the RACE reads with MiXCR, one entry per CDR3 protein. The sample comprises around 300,000 distinct CDR3 sequences, around 5.5% of which are singletons, and approximately 8.2% rests with the top ten. This clonotype was seen repeatedly, ten times or more. Germline CDR1 and CDR2: MDHEN and SYDVKM. V shed 6 bases and J 1 base; nucleotides not matched to a gene: 4. The length of the CDR3 is 14 residues. Time point described: pre-sensitization, week 0. Specified treatment: therapeutic diphenylcyclopropenone sensitization with weekly scalp DPC.

This chain links TRBV28 with TRBJ2-5; 8 nucleotides agree with TRBD2. The TCR sequence derives from a woman in her late teens or twenties with alopecia areata. Some clones in this sample may be carry-over from other donors' samples. The specimen comprised whole blood, sampled in connection with sensitization to the hapten diphenylcyclopropenone (DPC). The CDR3 sequence is CASRAGGAQETQYF. CDR3 in DNA: TGTGCCAGCAGAGCCGGGGGGGCCCAAGAGACCCAGTACTTC. Complete variable domain (other parts from reference TRBV28 and TRBJ2-5): DVKVTQSSRYLVKRTGEKVFLECVQDMDHENMFWYRQDPGLGLRLIYFSYDVKMKEKGDIPEGYSVSREKKERFSLILESASTNQTSMYLCASRAGGAQETQYFGPGTRLLVL.